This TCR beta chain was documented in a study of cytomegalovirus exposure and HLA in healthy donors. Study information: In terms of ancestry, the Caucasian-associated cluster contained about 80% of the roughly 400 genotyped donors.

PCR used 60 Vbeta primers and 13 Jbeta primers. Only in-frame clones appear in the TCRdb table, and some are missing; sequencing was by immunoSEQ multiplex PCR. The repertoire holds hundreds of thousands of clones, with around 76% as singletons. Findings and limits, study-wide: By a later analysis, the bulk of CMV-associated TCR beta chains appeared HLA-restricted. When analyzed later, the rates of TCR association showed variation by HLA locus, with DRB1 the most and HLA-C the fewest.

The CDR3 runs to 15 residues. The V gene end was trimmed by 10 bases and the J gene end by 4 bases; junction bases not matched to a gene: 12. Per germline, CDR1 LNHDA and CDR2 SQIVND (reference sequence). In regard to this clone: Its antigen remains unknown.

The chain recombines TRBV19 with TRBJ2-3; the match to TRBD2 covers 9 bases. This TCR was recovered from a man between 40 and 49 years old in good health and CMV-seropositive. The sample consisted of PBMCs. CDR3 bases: TGTGCCACCTCCCGGGCGGGAGGGAGCTCAGATACGCAGTATTTT. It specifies CATSRAGGSSDTQYF.